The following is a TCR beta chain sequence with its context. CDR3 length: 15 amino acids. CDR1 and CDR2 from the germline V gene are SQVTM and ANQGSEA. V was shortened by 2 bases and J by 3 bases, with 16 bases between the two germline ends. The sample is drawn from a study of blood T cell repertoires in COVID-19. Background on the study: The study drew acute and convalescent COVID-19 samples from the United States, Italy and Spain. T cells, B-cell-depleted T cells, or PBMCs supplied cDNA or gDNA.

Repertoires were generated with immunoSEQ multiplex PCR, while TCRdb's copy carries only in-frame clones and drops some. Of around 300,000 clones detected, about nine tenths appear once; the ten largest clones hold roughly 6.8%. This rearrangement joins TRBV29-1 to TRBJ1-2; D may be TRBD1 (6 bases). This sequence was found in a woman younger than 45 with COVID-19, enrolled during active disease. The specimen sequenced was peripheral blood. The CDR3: CSVERRGGMHYGYTF. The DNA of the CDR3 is TGCAGCGTTGAAAGGCGCGGGGGCATGCACTATGGCTACACCTTC.